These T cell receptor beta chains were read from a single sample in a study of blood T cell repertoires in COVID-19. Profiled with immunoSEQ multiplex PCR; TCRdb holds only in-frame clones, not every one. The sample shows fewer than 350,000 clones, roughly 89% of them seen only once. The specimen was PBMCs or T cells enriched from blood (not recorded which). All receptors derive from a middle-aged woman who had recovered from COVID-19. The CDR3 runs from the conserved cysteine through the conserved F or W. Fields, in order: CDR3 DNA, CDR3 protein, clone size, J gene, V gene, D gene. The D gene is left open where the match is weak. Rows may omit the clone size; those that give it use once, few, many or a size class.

DNA: TGCGCCAGCAGCCAAGCGCCGGTGGGGGAAGGGGGCGAAGACACAGATACGCAGTATTTT
CDR3: CASSQAPVGEGGEDTDTQYF
size: NA
J: TRBJ2-3
V: TRBV4-3
D: TRBD1

DNA: TGTGCCAGCAGGGCCGGGACAGCTAATTCACCCCTCCACTTT
CDR3: CASRAGTANSPLHF
size: NA
J: TRBJ1-6
V: TRBV7-3
D: TRBD1

DNA: TGTGCCATCAGGGGACAGGGGGCAGATACGCAGTATTTT
CDR3: CAIRGQGADTQYF
size: NA
J: TRBJ2-3
V: TRBV10-3
D: TRBD1

DNA: TGTGCCAGCAGCTGGGGGCCTAATTCACCCCTCCACTTT
CDR3: CASSWGPNSPLHF
size: NA
J: TRBJ1-6
V: TRBV25-1
D: NA

DNA: TGTGCCAGCAGCTTAAACAGCCTCGGAAAACTGTTTTTT
CDR3: CASSLNSLGKLFF
size: NA
J: TRBJ1-4
V: TRBV7-2
D: NA

DNA: TGTGCCTGGAAGGGGGTATCCTACGAGCAGTACTTC
CDR3: CAWKGVSYEQYF
size: NA
J: TRBJ2-7
V: TRBV30
D: NA

DNA: TGTGCCGGCAAAACGGGGACAGTCAACACTGAAGCTTTCTTT
CDR3: CAGKTGTVNTEAFF
size: many
J: TRBJ1-1
V: TRBV30
D: TRBD1

DNA: TGTGCCAGCTCAACAGGGGGCAGGAATCAGCCCCAGCATTTT
CDR3: CASSTGGRNQPQHF
size: NA
J: TRBJ1-5
V: TRBV18
D: TRBD1

DNA: TGTGCCAGCAGCTTTCTAACTCTAGGAGAGCAGTTCTTC
CDR3: CASSFLTLGEQFF
size: NA
J: TRBJ2-1
V: TRBV7-9
D: NA

DNA: TGTGCCAGCAGCGTCATCGTAGGGGGAAACAATGAGCAGTTCTTC
CDR3: CASSVIVGGNNEQFF
size: NA
J: TRBJ2-1
V: TRBV9
D: NA

DNA: TGTGCCAGCAGCCATAGACAGGGGGCCGGTTATGGCTACACCTTC
CDR3: CASSHRQGAGYGYTF
size: NA
J: TRBJ1-2
V: TRBV25-1
D: TRBD1

DNA: TGTGCCAGCTCACCGGACTTAAGCTACGAGCAGTACTTC
CDR3: CASSPDLSYEQYF
size: NA
J: TRBJ2-7
V: TRBV18
D: NA

DNA: TGTGCCATCAGTGAGTCGACACAGACCCAGTACTTC
CDR3: CAISESTQTQYF
size: NA
J: TRBJ2-5
V: TRBV10-3
D: NA

DNA: TGTGCCAGCAGCGGGACGAGGGGCGGGAGGGGCCGTAATGAGCAGTTCTTC
CDR3: CASSGTRGGRGRNEQFF
size: once
J: TRBJ2-1
V: TRBV3-1/TRBV3-2
D: TRBD2